This T cell receptor beta chain was identified during a study of blood T cell repertoires in COVID-19. The wider study: Acute and convalescent COVID-19 specimens originated in the United States, Italy and Spain.

How the authors handled the data: Amplification of reference gene primers was used by the study to estimate nucleated cell counts. Using immunoSEQ multiplex PCR, the repertoire was profiled, and TCRdb retains in-frame clones only, with some absent. V and J calls and clone size are those listed in that table; D and trimming were worked out from the DNA. The table includes 250,000 or so clones, roughly four fifths detected once. Germline CDR1 SNHLY, CDR2 FYNNEI. The CDR3 is 15 residues long. V was cut by 4 bases and J by 0 bases, with 10 bases left in between. The origin of this receptor is a man aged 45-60 years with acute or convalescent COVID-19. This chain uses TRBV2 with TRBJ1-5, with D hard to call. The specimen sequenced was peripheral blood. Here the CDR3 reads CASSAQVYSNQPQHF. CDR3 nucleotide sequence: TGTGCCAGCAGTGCCCAGGTATATAGCAATCAGCCCCAGCATTTT.